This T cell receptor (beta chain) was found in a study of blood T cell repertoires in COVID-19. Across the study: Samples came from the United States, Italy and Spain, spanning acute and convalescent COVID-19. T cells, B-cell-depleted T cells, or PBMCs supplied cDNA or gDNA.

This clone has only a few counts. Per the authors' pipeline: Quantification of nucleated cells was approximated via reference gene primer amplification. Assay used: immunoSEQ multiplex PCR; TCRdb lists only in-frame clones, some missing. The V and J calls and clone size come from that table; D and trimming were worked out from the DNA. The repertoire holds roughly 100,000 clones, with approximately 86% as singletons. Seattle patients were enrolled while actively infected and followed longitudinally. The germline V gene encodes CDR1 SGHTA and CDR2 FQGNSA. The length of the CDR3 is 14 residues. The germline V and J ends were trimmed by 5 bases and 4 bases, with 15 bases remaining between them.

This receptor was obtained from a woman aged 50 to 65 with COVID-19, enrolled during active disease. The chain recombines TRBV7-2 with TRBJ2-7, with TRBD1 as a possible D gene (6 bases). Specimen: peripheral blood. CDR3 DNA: TGTGCCAGCAGCAAAACGGGACATACTTACGAGCAGTACTTC. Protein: CASSKTGHTYEQYF.